This entry is about one TCR beta chain. Its antigen is not identified. Sequence at one end of the junction differs from germline and may be a read error. The data were taken from a study of T cell responses to AZD1222 COVID-19 vaccine. The repertoire was sequenced with immunoSEQ multiplex PCR; TCRdb's copy has only in-frame clones and lacks some. This sample has approximately 140,000 clones, with 80% to 95% found just once. Whole-study results and caveats: Sampling captured repertoires only after the peak T cell response. Most donors were white British and more were female, and clonal diversity was possibly underestimated. There were vaccine-associated CD4 TCRs across spike, dominant at 160-218 and 743-854.

The CDR3 sequence is 15 residues long. Germline-derived CDR1 and CDR2 are SGHTA and FQGNSA. The sequence was obtained from an adult who received the AZD1222 COVID-19 vaccine. Sample: peripheral blood, taken 28 days after the second AZD1222 dose. The rearrangement links TRBV7-2 to TRBJ1-2; TRBD1 agrees at 7 bases. The CDR3 loop reads CASSPGTDSAYDYTF. In DNA form, the CDR3 reads TGTGCCAGCAGCCCAGGGACAGATAGTGCCTATGACTACACCTTC. Filled out from reference TRBV7-2 and TRBJ1-2, the complete variable domain reads GAGVSQSPSNKVTEKGKDVELRCDPISGHTALYWYRQSLGQGLEFLIYFQGNSAPDKSGLPSDRFSAERTGGSVSTLTIQRTQQEDSAVYLCASSPGTDSAYDYTFGSGTRLTVV.